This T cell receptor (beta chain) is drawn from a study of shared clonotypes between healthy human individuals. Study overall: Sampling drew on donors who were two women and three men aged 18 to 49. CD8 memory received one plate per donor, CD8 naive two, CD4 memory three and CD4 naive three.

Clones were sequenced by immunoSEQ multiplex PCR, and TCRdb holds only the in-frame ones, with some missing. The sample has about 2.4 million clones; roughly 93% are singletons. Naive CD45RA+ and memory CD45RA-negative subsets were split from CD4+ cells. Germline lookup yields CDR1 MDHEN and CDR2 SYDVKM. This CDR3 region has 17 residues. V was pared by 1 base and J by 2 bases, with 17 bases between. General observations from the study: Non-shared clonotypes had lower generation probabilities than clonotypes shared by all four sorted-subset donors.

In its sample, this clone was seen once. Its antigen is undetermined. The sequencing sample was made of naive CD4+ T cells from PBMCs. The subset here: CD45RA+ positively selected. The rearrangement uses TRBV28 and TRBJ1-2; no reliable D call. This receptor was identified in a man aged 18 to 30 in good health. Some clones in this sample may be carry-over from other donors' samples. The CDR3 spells CASSLLARTDRNYGYTF. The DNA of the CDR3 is TGTGCCAGCAGTTTATTGGCCAGGACGGACCGGAACTATGGCTACACCTTC.